This entry lists 6 T cell receptor beta chains sequenced from one sample in a study of regulatory T cells in long-lasting Graves disease. Libraries of TCR beta came from iRepertoire HTBI primers plus Arm-PCR of CDR3 regions. Each CDR3 protein gets one entry after TCRdb re-called the multiplex PCR reads with MiXCR. The repertoire consists of about 290,000 distinct CDR3 sequences, with roughly a fifth occurring once and the leading ten covering 56%. Time point in this sample: persistent/refractory GD, antithyroid drugs over 5 years with positive TRAb. Construction of the TCR library relied on RNA isolated from PBMCs. The sequencing here drew on peripheral blood mononuclear cells (PBMCs), taken when the disease was refractory, from a patient treated with antithyroid drugs. The receptors come from a female donor with Graves disease.

This rearrangement joins TRBV30 to TRBJ1-1, with unresolved D. The CDR3 contains 14 residues. Trimming removed 3 bases at V and 2 bases at J, with 13 bases between. Germline V CDR1 and CDR2: GTSNPN, SVGIG (reference sequence). CDR3 in amino acids: CAWRRDPINTEAFF. The CDR3 region has the DNA TGTGCCTGGAGAAGGGATCCCATAAACACTGAAGCTTTCTTT.

The chain is built from TRBV20-1 and TRBJ2-1; 15 bases align to TRBD2. Germline CDR1 reads DFQATT; CDR2 reads SNEGSKA (reference sequence). This CDR3 is built from 17 residues. The ends lost 3 bases at V and 1 base at J; junction bases unmatched: 4. The CDR3 loop is CSARPGLAGGSYNEQFF. CDR3 DNA sequence: TGCAGTGCTAGGCCGGGACTAGCGGGAGGATCCTACAATGAGCAGTTCTTC.

The CDR3 protein is CASGQGDTEAFF. The CDR3 DNA reads TGTGCCAGCGGACAGGGGGACACTGAAGCTTTCTTT. The J gene is TRBJ1-1, the V gene TRBV7-9; 10 nucleotides match TRBD1. CDR3 length equals 12 residues. V trimming: 8 bases; J trimming: 3 bases; junction bases outside the gene matches: 0. Germline CDR1 is SEHNR and CDR2 is FQNEAQ (reference sequence).

This clonotype was counted ten times or more. This chain connects TRBV20-1 to TRBJ2-7; 11 bases line up with TRBD2. The CDR3 covers 13 residues. The junction had 7 bases not matched to a gene; V was cut back by 5 bases and J by 7 bases. The V gene's germline CDR1 is DFQATT and CDR2 SNEGSKA (reference sequence). DNA for the CDR3: TGCAGTGCTGGGGGACTAGCGGACGGGGAGCAGTACTTC. Protein sequence: CSAGGLADGEQYF.

This clonotype has more than one count but fewer than ten. V is TRBV7-2 and J is TRBJ1-6; D call uncertain. Trimming left V 3 bases short and J 5 bases short, with 5 bases between. The CDR3 is made up of 13 amino acids. Germline lookup yields CDR1 SGHTA and CDR2 FQGNSA. In nucleotides, the CDR3 is TGTGCCAGCAGCTTTGGGGATAATTCACCCCTCCACTTT. Translation: CASSFGDNSPLHF.

This clonotype has at least ten counts. The chain combines TRBV5-1 with TRBJ1-1; 10 nucleotides align to TRBD1. CDR3 length: 15 residues. Germline V gives CDR1 SGHRS, CDR2 YFSETQ. J was trimmed by 0 bases and V by 4 bases; bases with no gene match: 3. Here the CDR3 DNA reads TGCGCCAGCAGCCGGGGACAGGGGTTGAACACTGAAGCTTTCTTT. The encoded protein is CASSRGQGLNTEAFF.